This T cell receptor beta chain originates from a study of spatial heterogeneity in lung cancer (dated by TCRdb to between 2018 and 2021). About the investigation overall: Beta-chain transcripts were consistently detected in greater numbers than alpha-chain transcripts, which likely reflected higher beta-chain transcript abundance. The study quantitatively compared TCR alpha and beta repertoires across multiple tumor regions, matched nontumor lung and blood in non-small cell lung cancer. In the raw uncorrected reads, each unique combination of TCR and UMI appeared on average more than ten times. TCR repertoire features were related to nonsynonymous mutation counts determined by whole-exome sequencing of tumor tissue. Both alpha and beta chains were TCR-sequenced in a few hundred tumor regions, roughly 70 matched nontumor lung samples and roughly 50 PBMC samples obtained at surgery.

The CDR3 runs 14 residues from the cysteine to the phenylalanine. The retained sequence is limited to the CDR3, 42 bases, with the frame set at the first base. The germline V gene (reference sequence) sets CDR1 to SGHNT and CDR2 to YYREEE. V sheds 3 bases and J sheds 6 bases, leaving 15 bases between their ends. The sample's time point label is to be understood as: sample taken at primary tumor resection. For TCR sequencing, whole RNA was extracted from tumor and nontumor lung tissue, or from cryopreserved PBMC samples, and no cell sorting was done. Samples were obtained from around 72 patients with early-stage, untreated non-small cell lung cancer from the lung TRACERx cohort. A patient was chosen for TCR sequencing only when enough RNA was available from at least two tumor regions. The library was generated by 5' RACE. TCRdb shows the sequencer as NextSeq 500. To allow correction of PCR and sequencing errors, the TCR library protocol tagged every TCR cDNA molecule with a unique molecular identifier. The study's own analysis went as follows. Decombinator tools were used for TCR identification, UMI-based error correction and CDR3 extraction. TCRs above a frequency of 2 per 1,000, corresponding to the top 1% of the tumor frequency distribution, were defined as expanded. Renyi diversity was calculated using the R vegan package after each repertoire was subsampled 100 times to 5,000 TCRs. To build CDR3 similarity networks, amino acid triplet string-kernel similarity was used, and CDR3s were connected when their pairwise similarity was above 0.82. The public reads were run again by TCRdb, first through fastp at Q25 and then through MiXCR, and only productive beta chains were kept. Each CDR3 protein appears once, grouped with its most common genes and DNA. Clone size and V and J calls follow TCRdb, not the original study. The sample table lists 15,000 to 20,000 distinct CDR3 sequences, about a fifth of them with a count of one. Together, the top ten hold around 20% of the sample.

Here is what the overall study found, with its caveats: Additional single-cell paired TCR alpha and beta sequencing was considered necessary to confirm, at a functional level, the hypothesis that regional TCRs recognize regional mutations. Ubiquitous expanded tumor TCRs showed up in blood more often at tumor resection than at routine follow-up.

The table lists this clonotype with many counts. Its cognate antigen has yet to be identified. The record has no base qualities; no much larger clone is one base away. The TCR sequence derives from a female donor with early-stage non-small cell lung cancer. Sequenced here: PBMCs, sampled at surgery. The chain is made from TRBV5-4 and TRBJ1-1; possibly the D gene is TRBD1, per 5 matching bases. The CDR3 corresponds to CASSWERGQSEAFF. In nucleotides, the sequence is TGTGCCAGCAGCTGGGAGAGGGGCCAATCTGAAGCTTTCTTT.